This T cell receptor (beta chain) is from a study of cytomegalovirus exposure and HLA in healthy donors. With regard to this clone: Its antigen is not known.

Researchers ran the PCR with 60 Vbeta and 13 Jbeta primers. Method: immunoSEQ multiplex PCR; TCRdb's copy keeps in-frame clones and lacks some. Of more than 110,000 clones listed, around 80% were seen once; the top ten hold approximately 10%. The CDR3 has 15 residues. Germline-derived CDR1 and CDR2 are LGHNA and YNFKEQ. After removal of 1 base from V and 2 bases from J, the junction contained 4 bases not matched to a gene. Study results and caveats: The authors enumerated some 160 TCR beta chains as linked to cytomegalovirus. A later analysis linked about 17,000 TCR beta sequences to HLA alleles at 0.05 false discovery rate. Previously analyzed data showed that most TCR beta V segments were productive at a frequency of about 87% or about 30%. Later analysis reportedly placed an Asian-associated ancestry cluster below the approximately 700-donor mean in N-insertions.

Material: PBMCs. The sequence was obtained from a woman aged 45-60 years in good health and CMV-seropositive. V is TRBV4-2 and J is TRBJ2-7; 8 positions agree with TRBD1. The CDR3 is CASSQGAQGAYEQYF. In nucleotides, the CDR3 is TGTGCCAGCAGCCAAGGGGCACAGGGGGCCTACGAGCAGTACTTC.